A selection of T cell receptor beta chains follows, all from one sample in a study of cytomegalovirus exposure and HLA in healthy donors. Libraries were prepared by immunoSEQ multiplex PCR; TCRdb keeps only in-frame clonotypes and omits some of them. The sample gives 150,000 to 250,000 clones, about 82% of which show up once; approximately 2.1% is in the top ten. Sequencing was carried out using PBMCs. These receptor sequences come from a woman in her forties or fifties in good health and CMV-seronegative. CDR3s include the opening cysteine and the closing phenylalanine or tryptophan. The D gene is left open where the match is weak. The size of a clone is reported for some rows only, either as once, few or many, or as a class for expanded clones.

j_gene | d_gene | abundance | v_gene | CDR3aa | CDR3nt
TRBJ2-4 | - | - | TRBV6-1 | CASKSWQGLNIQYF | TGTGCCAGCAAGTCTTGGCAGGGACTAAACATTCAGTACTTC
TRBJ2-2 | TRBD2 | - | TRBV4-3 | CASSPQGLAGGPTGELFF | TGCGCCAGCAGCCCCCAGGGACTAGCGGGAGGGCCCACCGGGGAGCTGTTTTTT
TRBJ1-5 | TRBD1 | - | TRBV9 | CASSADRGTQPQHF | TGTGCCAGCAGCGCCGACAGGGGCACTCAGCCCCAGCATTTT
TRBJ2-5 | TRBD2 | - | TRBV15 | CATSRGTSGSETQYF | TGTGCCACCAGCAGAGGGACTAGCGGGAGCGAGACCCAGTACTTC
TRBJ2-5 | - | - | TRBV9 | CASSVVGGRETQYF | TGTGCCAGCAGCGTAGTGGGGGGGCGAGAGACCCAGTACTTC
TRBJ2-4 | - | few | TRBV5-1 | CASSLEQTRPWVAKNIQYF | TGCGCCAGCAGCTTGGAACAGACACGGCCTTGGGTAGCCAAAAACATTCAGTACTTC
TRBJ2-2 | - | - | TRBV18 | CASSPLSLEVGELFF | TGTGCCAGCTCACCACTTAGTCTAGAAGTCGGGGAGCTGTTTTTT
TRBJ2-1 | TRBD2 | - | TRBV7-9 | CASSLGTSGRVHHNEQFF | TGTGCCAGCAGCCTCGGGACTAGCGGGAGGGTGCACCACAATGAGCAGTTCTTC
TRBJ2-1 | - | - | TRBV7-2 | CASSFPFGSNEQFF | TGTGCCAGCAGTTTCCCGTTCGGGAGCAATGAGCAGTTCTTC
TRBJ2-7 | - | - | TRBV6-6 | CASSYSSGQRDYEQYF | TGTGCCAGCAGTTACTCGAGTGGACAGAGAGACTACGAGCAGTACTTC
TRBJ2-7 | - | - | TRBV27 | CASRRIRALGGYEQYF | TGTGCCAGCAGACGTATCCGGGCCTTGGGAGGCTACGAGCAGTACTTC
TRBJ2-1 | - | - | TRBV7-9 | CASSLERGGRYNEQFF | TGTGCCAGCAGCTTAGAGAGGGGGGGGAGGTACAATGAGCAGTTCTTC
TRBJ2-7 | TRBD1 | - | TRBV18 | CASSPYRDRDYEQYF | TGTGCCAGCTCACCATACCGGGACAGAGACTACGAGCAGTACTTC
TRBJ2-1 | TRBD2 | - | TRBV9 | CASSRTSGRLGEQFF | TGTGCCAGCAGCCGGACTAGCGGGAGATTGGGTGAGCAGTTCTTC
TRBJ2-2 | - | - | TRBV25-1 | CASSHIDSRSNTGELFF | TGTGCCAGCAGTCATATCGATAGCAGATCGAACACCGGGGAGCTGTTTTTT
TRBJ1-4 | - | - | TRBV7-9 | CASSFPGLFF | TGTGCCAGCAGCTTTCCCGGGCTGTTTTTT
TRBJ2-1 | - | - | TRBV28 | CASSLTGPSSYNEQFF | TGTGCCAGCAGTCTTACAGGGCCAAGTTCCTACAATGAGCAGTTCTTC
TRBJ2-7 | - | few | TRBV7-8 | CASSHFTGDSYEQYF | TGTGCCAGCAGCCATTTCACAGGAGACTCCTACGAGCAGTACTTC
TRBJ2-6 | - | - | TRBV7-9 | CASSPGRNTGANVLTF | TGTGCCAGCAGCCCGGGGAGGAACACTGGGGCCAACGTCCTGACTTTC
TRBJ1-4 | - | - | TRBV19 | CASSTQALNEKLFF | TGTGCCAGTAGTACACAGGCGCTTAATGAAAAACTGTTTTTT
TRBJ2-1 | TRBD2 | - | TRBV9 | CASSVGLAGGGNEQFF | TGTGCCAGCAGCGTGGGACTAGCGGGAGGGGGCAATGAGCAGTTCTTC
TRBJ1-1 | - | - | TRBV6-1 | CASSSRYTEAFF | TGTGCCAGCAGCTCCAGGTACACTGAAGCTTTCTTT
TRBJ2-7 | TRBD1 | once | TRBV6-5 | CASSYRDRRKYEQYF | TGTGCCAGCAGTTACAGGGACAGGAGAAAATACGAGCAGTACTTC
TRBJ1-1 | - | - | TRBV18 | CASSGVLGTEAFF | TGTGCCAGCTCAGGAGTCCTTGGGACTGAAGCTTTCTTT
TRBJ2-2 | - | - | TRBV5-1 | CASSPWQVTGELFF | TGCGCCAGCAGCCCGTGGCAGGTCACCGGGGAGCTGTTTTTT
TRBJ2-7 | - | - | TRBV29-1 | CSVETGGYEQYF | TGCAGCGTTGAGACAGGAGGCTACGAGCAGTACTTC
TRBJ1-5 | - | - | TRBV27 | CASSPRANQPQHF | TGTGCCAGCAGTCCGAGAGCCAATCAGCCCCAGCATTTT
TRBJ2-1 | - | - | TRBV6-4 | CASSAETSCQQFF | TGTGCCAGCAGTGCGGAGACTTCCTGCCAACAGTTCTTC
TRBJ2-7 | TRBD2 | few | TRBV28 | CASSLWPAGGHEQYF | TGTGCCAGCAGTTTATGGCCAGCGGGAGGGCACGAGCAGTACTTC
TRBJ2-1 | TRBD2 | - | TRBV28 | CASSPLAGGQFF | TGTGCCAGCAGTCCCCTGGCGGGAGGGCAGTTCTTC
TRBJ2-1 | TRBD2 | - | TRBV4-1 | CASSQPSGREQFF | TGCGCCAGCAGCCAACCCTCCGGGAGGGAGCAGTTCTTC
TRBJ2-5 | - | - | TRBV6-1 | CASSANFIQETQYF | TGTGCCAGCAGTGCAAACTTCATCCAAGAGACCCAGTACTTC
TRBJ2-1 | TRBD2 | - | TRBV7-6 | CASSLAVAGPDISSYNEQFF | TGTGCCAGCAGCTTAGCGGTAGCGGGGCCGGATATTAGCTCCTACAATGAGCAGTTCTTC
TRBJ1-2 | - | - | TRBV28 | CASRFPGGSYGYTF | TGTGCCAGCAGGTTCCCGGGAGGAAGCTATGGCTACACCTTC
TRBJ2-1 | TRBD2 | - | TRBV19 | CASRTSGIYNEQFF | TGTGCCAGTAGAACTAGCGGGATTTACAATGAGCAGTTCTTC
TRBJ2-4 | TRBD1 | - | TRBV5-8 | CASSPPWDSKGLAKNIQYF | TGTGCCAGCAGCCCCCCGTGGGACAGTAAGGGTCTAGCCAAAAACATTCAGTACTTC
TRBJ2-5 | TRBD1 | - | TRBV23-1 | CASSHPDRVETQYF | TGCGCCAGCAGTCACCCGGACAGGGTGGAGACCCAGTACTTC
TRBJ2-1 | - | - | TRBV19 | CASSPRTESGNEQFF | TGTGCCAGTAGTCCCCGGACTGAGAGCGGCAATGAGCAGTTCTTC
TRBJ2-1 | TRBD2 | - | TRBV10-1 | CASSESLTSGGEGDYNEQFF | TGCGCCAGCAGTGAGTCGTTGACTAGCGGAGGAGAGGGAGACTACAATGAGCAGTTCTTC
TRBJ1-2 | TRBD1 | - | TRBV6-5 | CASSTGQPVNYGYTF | TGTGCCAGCAGTACGGGACAGCCCGTTAACTATGGCTACACCTTC
TRBJ1-2 | TRBD1 | - | TRBV11-2 | CASSPGTGANYGYTF | TGTGCCAGCAGCCCGGGGACAGGGGCTAACTATGGCTACACCTTC
TRBJ2-5 | - | - | TRBV6-6 | CASSSSRDSQETQYF | TGTGCCAGCAGTTCCTCCCGGGACTCCCAAGAGACCCAGTACTTC
TRBJ2-7 | TRBD1 | once | TRBV7-3 | CASSLTGGPNEQYF | TGTGCCAGCAGCTTAACAGGGGGCCCCAACGAGCAGTACTTC
TRBJ1-1 | - | - | TRBV5-1 | CASSLDPGVNTEAFF | TGCGCCAGCAGCTTGGACCCAGGGGTGAACACTGAAGCTTTCTTT
TRBJ2-3 | TRBD2 | - | TRBV11-1 | CASSSSLAGAPSTDTQYF | TGTGCCAGCAGCTCGTCTCTAGCGGGAGCGCCTAGCACAGATACGCAGTATTTT
TRBJ2-1 | TRBD2 | - | TRBV28 | CAGRTSGRGDEQFF | TGTGCCGGGAGGACTAGCGGGAGAGGGGATGAGCAGTTCTTC
TRBJ1-4 | - | - | TRBV20-1 | CSARGGEKLFF | TGCAGTGCTAGAGGAGGTGAAAAACTGTTTTTT
TRBJ1-2 | TRBD1 | - | TRBV14 | CASSHNRQGDGYTF | TGTGCCAGCAGCCATAACAGGCAGGGGGATGGCTACACCTTC
TRBJ2-3 | - | - | TRBV25-1 | CASSFGRGGDTQYF | TGTGCCAGCAGTTTCGGGAGAGGTGGAGATACGCAGTATTTT
TRBJ2-2 | TRBD2 | - | TRBV29-1 | CSGTSGEATGELFF | TGCAGCGGGACTAGCGGGGAGGCCACCGGGGAGCTGTTTTTT
TRBJ1-5 | - | few | TRBV28 | CASSPPTWGDYSNQPQHF | TGTGCCAGCAGTCCCCCTACGTGGGGTGACTATAGCAATCAGCCCCAGCATTTT
TRBJ1-5 | TRBD1 | - | TRBV19 | CASSRKPGQGGQPQHF | TGTGCCAGTAGTAGAAAACCGGGACAGGGAGGACAGCCCCAGCATTTT
TRBJ1-1 | - | - | TRBV6-6 | CASSYEYMNTEAFF | TGTGCCAGCAGTTACGAGTATATGAACACTGAAGCTTTCTTT
TRBJ2-1 | TRBD1 | few | TRBV4-3 | CASSQDDPGTGSLNEQFF | TGCGCCAGCAGCCAAGATGATCCCGGGACAGGATCATTAAATGAGCAGTTCTTC
TRBJ2-5 | - | - | TRBV13 | CASSQRQETQYF | TGTGCCAGCAGCCAGCGGCAAGAGACCCAGTACTTC
TRBJ2-1 | TRBD1 | few | TRBV19 | CASTNLGTGANEQFF | TGTGCCAGTACTAATCTGGGGACAGGGGCCAATGAGCAGTTCTTC
TRBJ2-3 | TRBD2 | - | TRBV6-1 | CASSETSPTSSTQYF | TGTGCCAGCAGTGAGACTAGCCCGACCTCTTCCACGCAGTATTTT
TRBJ1-5 | TRBD1 | - | TRBV27 | CASSFQGQIGNQPQHF | TGTGCCAGCAGTTTCCAGGGACAGATTGGCAATCAGCCCCAGCATTTT